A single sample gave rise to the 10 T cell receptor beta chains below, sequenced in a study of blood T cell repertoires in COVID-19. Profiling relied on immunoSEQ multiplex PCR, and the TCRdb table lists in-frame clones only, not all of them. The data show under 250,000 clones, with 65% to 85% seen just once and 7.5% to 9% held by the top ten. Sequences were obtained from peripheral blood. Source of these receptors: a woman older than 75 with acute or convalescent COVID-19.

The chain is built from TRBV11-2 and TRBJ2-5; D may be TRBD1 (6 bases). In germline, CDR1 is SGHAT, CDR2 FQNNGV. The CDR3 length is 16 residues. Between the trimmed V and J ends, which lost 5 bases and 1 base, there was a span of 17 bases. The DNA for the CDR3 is TGTGCCAGCAGCCTAGCCGAAAACAGGGCCCAAGAGACCCAGTACTTC. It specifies CASSLAENRAQETQYF.

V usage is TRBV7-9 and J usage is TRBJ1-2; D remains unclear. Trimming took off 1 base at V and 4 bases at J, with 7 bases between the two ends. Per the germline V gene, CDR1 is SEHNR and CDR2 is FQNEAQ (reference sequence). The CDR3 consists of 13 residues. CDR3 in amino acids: CASSLVYIYGYTF. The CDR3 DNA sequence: TGTGCCAGCAGCTTAGTCTATATCTATGGCTACACCTTC. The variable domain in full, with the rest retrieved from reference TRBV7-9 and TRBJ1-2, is DTGVSQNPRHKITKRGQNVTFRCDPISEHNRLYWYRQTLGQGPEFLTYFQNEAQLEKSRLLSDRFSAERPKGSFSTLEIQRTEQGDSAMYLCASSLVYIYGYTFGSGTRLTVV.

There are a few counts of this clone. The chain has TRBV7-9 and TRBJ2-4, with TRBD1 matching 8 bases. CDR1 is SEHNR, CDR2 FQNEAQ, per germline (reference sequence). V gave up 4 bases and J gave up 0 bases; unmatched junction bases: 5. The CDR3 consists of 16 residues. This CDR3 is CASSSDRVLAKNIQYF. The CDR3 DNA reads TGTGCCAGCAGCTCGGACAGGGTCCTAGCCAAAAACATTCAGTACTTC.

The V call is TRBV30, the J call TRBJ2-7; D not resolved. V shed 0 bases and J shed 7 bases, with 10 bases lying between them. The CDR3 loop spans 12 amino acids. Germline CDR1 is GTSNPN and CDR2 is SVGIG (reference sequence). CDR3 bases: TGTGCCTGGAGTGTAAGCCAATGGGAGCAGTACTTC. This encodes CAWSVSQWEQYF.

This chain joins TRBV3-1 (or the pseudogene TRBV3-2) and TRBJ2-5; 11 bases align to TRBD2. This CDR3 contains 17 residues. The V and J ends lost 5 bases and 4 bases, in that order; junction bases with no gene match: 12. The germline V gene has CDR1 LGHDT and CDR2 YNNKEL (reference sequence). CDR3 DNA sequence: TGTGCCAGCAGCAGAAAACTAGCGGGAGTTTCTCGAGAGACCCAGTACTTC. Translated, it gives CASSRKLAGVSRETQYF.

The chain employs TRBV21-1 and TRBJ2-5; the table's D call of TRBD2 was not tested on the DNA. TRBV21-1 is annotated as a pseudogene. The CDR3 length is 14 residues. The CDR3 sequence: CASTRRTDQETQYF. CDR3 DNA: TGTGCCAGCACCCGGAGGACGGACCAAGAGACCCAGTACTTC.

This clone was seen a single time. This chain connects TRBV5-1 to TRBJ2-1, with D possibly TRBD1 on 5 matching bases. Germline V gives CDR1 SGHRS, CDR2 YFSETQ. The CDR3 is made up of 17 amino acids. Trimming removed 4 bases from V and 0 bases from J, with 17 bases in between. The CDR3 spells CASSPTETLSSYNEQFF. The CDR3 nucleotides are TGCGCCAGCAGCCCGACAGAGACACTCAGCTCCTACAATGAGCAGTTCTTC.

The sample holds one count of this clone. Here the CDR3 reads CATSRVGGGNQPQHF. The CDR3 bases are TGTGCCACCAGCAGAGTGGGGGGGGGCAATCAGCCCCAGCATTTT. J is TRBJ1-5 and V is TRBV15, with D possibly TRBD1 on 5 matching bases. The V gene lost 1 base and the J gene lost 2 bases, with 9 bases spanning the gap. The CDR3 is 15 amino acids. Germline V gene sequence: CDR1 LNHNV, CDR2 YYDKDF (reference sequence).

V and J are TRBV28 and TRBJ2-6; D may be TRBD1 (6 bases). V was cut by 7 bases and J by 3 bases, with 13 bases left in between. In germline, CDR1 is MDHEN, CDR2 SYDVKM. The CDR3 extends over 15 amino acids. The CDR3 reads CASIHRASGANVLTF. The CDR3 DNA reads TGTGCCAGCATTCACAGGGCAAGTGGGGCCAACGTCCTGACTTTC.

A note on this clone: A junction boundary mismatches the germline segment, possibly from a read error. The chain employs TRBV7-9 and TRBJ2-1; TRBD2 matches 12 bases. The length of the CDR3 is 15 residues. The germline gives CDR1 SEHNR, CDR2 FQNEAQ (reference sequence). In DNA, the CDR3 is TGTGCCAACAGCTTAGGACTAGCGGGGAACAATGAGCAGTTCTTC. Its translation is CANSLGLAGNNEQFF.